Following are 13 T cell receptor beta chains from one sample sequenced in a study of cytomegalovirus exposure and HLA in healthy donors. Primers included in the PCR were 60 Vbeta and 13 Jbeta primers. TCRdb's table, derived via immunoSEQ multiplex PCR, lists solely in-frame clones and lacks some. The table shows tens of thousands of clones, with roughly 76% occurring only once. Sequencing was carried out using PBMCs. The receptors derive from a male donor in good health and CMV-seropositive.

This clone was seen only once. The CDR3 DNA reads TGTGCCTGGAGTGCTAAAGGGGGCGGGCAGCCCCAGCATTTT. It encodes CAWSAKGGGQPQHF. The V and J genes are TRBV30 and TRBJ1-5, with 7 bases lining up with TRBD1. Trimming removed 1 base from V and 7 bases from J; junction bases left unmatched: 7. CDR1 and CDR2 (germline): GTSNPN, SVGIG (reference sequence). The CDR3 has 14 amino acids.

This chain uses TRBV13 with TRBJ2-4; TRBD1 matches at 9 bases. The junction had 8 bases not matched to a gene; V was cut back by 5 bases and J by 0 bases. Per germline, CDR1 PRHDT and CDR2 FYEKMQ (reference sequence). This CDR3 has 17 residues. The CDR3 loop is CASSPRQGGLAKNIQYF. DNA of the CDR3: TGTGCCAGCAGCCCTAGACAGGGGGGACTAGCCAAAAACATTCAGTACTTC.

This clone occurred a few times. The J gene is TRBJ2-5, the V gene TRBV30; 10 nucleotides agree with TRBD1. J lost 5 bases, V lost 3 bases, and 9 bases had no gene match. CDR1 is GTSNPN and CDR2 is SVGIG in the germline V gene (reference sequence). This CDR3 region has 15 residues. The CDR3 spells CAWRMTGGPAETQYF. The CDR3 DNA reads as TGTGCCTGGAGGATGACAGGGGGCCCGGCGGAGACCCAGTACTTC.

CDR3 region: CASSQSDTGELFF. The CDR3 region has the DNA TGTGCCAGCAGCCAATCGGACACCGGGGAGCTGTTTTTT. This chain links TRBV5-4 with TRBJ2-2; no definite D call. Trimming took 4 bases from V and 3 from J, leaving 7 bases between them. CDR1 SGHNT and CDR2 YYREEE come from the germline V gene (reference sequence). The CDR3 runs 13 residues.

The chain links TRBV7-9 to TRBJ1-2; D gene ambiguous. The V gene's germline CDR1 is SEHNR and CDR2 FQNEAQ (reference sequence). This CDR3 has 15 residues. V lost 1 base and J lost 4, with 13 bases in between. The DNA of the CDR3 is TGTGCCAGCAGCTTAGGATATACGGAGACCTATGGCTACACCTTC. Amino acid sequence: CASSLGYTETYGYTF.

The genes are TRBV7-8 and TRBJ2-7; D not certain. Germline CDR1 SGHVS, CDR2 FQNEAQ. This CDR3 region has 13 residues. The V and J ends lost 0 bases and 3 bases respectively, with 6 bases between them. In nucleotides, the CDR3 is TGTGCCAGCAGCTTAGCCAGGTTCTACGAGCAGTACTTC. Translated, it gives CASSLARFYEQYF.

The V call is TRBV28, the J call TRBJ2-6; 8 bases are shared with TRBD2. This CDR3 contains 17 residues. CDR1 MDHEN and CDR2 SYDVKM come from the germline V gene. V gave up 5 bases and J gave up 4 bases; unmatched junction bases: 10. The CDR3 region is CASSPGRGRSGANVLTF. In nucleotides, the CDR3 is TGTGCCAGCAGTCCCGGGAGGGGGAGGTCCGGGGCCAACGTCCTGACTTTC.

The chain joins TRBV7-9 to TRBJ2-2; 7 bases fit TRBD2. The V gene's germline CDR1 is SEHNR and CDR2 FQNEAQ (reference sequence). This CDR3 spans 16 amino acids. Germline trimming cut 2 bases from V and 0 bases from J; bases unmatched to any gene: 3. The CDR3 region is CASSLLAGANTGELFF. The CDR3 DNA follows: TGTGCCAGCAGCTTATTGGCGGGGGCGAACACCGGGGAGCTGTTTTTT.

The CDR3 spells CASSLILAGGGNEQFF. The CDR3 DNA is TGCGCCAGCAGCCTTATACTAGCGGGGGGGGGCAATGAGCAGTTCTTC. V gene TRBV4-3 combines with J gene TRBJ2-1; 13 bases are shared with TRBD2. The CDR3 has 16 amino acids. Germline lookup yields CDR1 LGHNA and CDR2 YSLEER. Unmatched junction bases numbered 6, after V lost 4 bases and J lost 6 bases.

CDR3 nucleotide sequence: TGTGCCAGCAGTGAAGCTGGCGGGGGGACTGCCGGGGAGCTGTTTTTT. It translates to CASSEAGGGTAGELFF. The chain has TRBV2 and TRBJ2-2; 8 positions match TRBD2. Germline loops: CDR1 SNHLY, CDR2 FYNNEI. J gave up 6 bases and V 0 bases, and 6 bases lay outside the gene matches. This CDR3 region has 16 residues.

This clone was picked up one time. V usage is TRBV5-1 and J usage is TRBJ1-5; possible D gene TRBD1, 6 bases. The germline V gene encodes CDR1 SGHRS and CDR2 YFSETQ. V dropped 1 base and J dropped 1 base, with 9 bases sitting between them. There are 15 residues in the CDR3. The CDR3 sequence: CASSLSGASNQPQHF. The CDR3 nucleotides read TGCGCCAGCAGCTTGTCAGGGGCCAGCAATCAGCCCCAGCATTTT.

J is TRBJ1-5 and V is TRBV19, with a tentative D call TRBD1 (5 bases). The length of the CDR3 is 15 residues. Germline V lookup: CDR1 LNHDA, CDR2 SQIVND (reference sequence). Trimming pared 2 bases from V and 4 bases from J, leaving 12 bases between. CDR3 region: CASSIITGPNQPQHF. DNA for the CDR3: TGTGCCAGTAGTATAATAACAGGACCGAATCAGCCCCAGCATTTT.

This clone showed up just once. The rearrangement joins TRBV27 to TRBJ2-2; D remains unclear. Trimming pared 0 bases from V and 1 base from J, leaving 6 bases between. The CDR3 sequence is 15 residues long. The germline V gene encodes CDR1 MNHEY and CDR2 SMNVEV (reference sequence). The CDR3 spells CASSLSLGNTGELFF. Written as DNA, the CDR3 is TGTGCCAGCAGTTTATCACTTGGGAACACCGGGGAGCTGTTTTTT.